Presented here are 28 T cell receptor beta chains from one specimen sequenced in a study of blood T cell repertoires in COVID-19. The data were produced by immunoSEQ multiplex PCR, yet TCRdb's version contains in-frame clones alone and is incomplete. The repertoire consists of approximately 490,000 clones, with around nine tenths occurring once and the leading ten covering approximately 8%. The sample comprised PBMCs or T cells enriched from blood (not recorded which). The receptors come from a woman aged 55-69 years who had recovered from COVID-19.

This chain joins TRBV5-1 and TRBJ2-5; no firm D call. The CDR3 extends over 13 amino acids. Looked up from germline, CDR1 is SGHRS and CDR2 is YFSETQ. V lost 0 bases, J lost 1 base, and 4 bases lay in between. This chain's CDR3 is CASSLAVQETQYF. As DNA, the CDR3 is TGCGCCAGCAGCTTGGCCGTCCAAGAGACCCAGTACTTC.

This chain uses TRBV3-1 (or the pseudogene TRBV3-2) with TRBJ2-7, with D possibly matching TRBD1 (6 bases). CDR1 is LGHDT, CDR2 YNNKEL, per germline (reference sequence). CDR3 length: 15 residues. Trimming took 3 bases from V and 3 from J, leaving 15 bases between them. The CDR3 region is CASSQGKTGIYEQYF. In DNA form, the CDR3 reads TGTGCCAGCAGCCAGGGAAAAACAGGGATCTACGAGCAGTACTTC.

This chain's CDR3 is CASSFSGTPKTLDTQYF. DNA of the CDR3: TGCGCCAGCAGCTTCTCCGGGACACCTAAGACCTTGGATACGCAGTATTTT. The chain carries TRBV5-1 and TRBJ2-3, with D maybe TRBD1 (6 bases). There are 17 residues in the CDR3. Trimming took 2 bases from V and 6 from J, leaving 22 bases between them. CDR1 is SGHRS, CDR2 YFSETQ, per germline.

This clone came up once. The gene calls are TRBV24-1 and TRBJ2-7; TRBD1 might be the D (5 bases). V dropped 4 bases and J dropped 2 bases, with 11 bases sitting between them. Germline V gene data show CDR1 as KGHDR and CDR2 as SFDVKD. The CDR3 is 14 amino acids. CDR3 bases: TGTGCCACCAGTGAGCGACAGAAACCCTACGAGCAGTACTTC. This codes for CATSERQKPYEQYF.

The V call is TRBV5-1, the J call TRBJ1-4; possible D gene TRBD1, 5 bases. V lost 3 bases to trimming and J lost 0 bases, with 18 bases between them. This CDR3 is built from 18 residues. Germline V gene sequence: CDR1 SGHRS, CDR2 YFSETQ. The CDR3 nucleotides are TGCGCCAGCAGCTGGGGGGACCGAGGACTTGCAACTAATGAAAAACTGTTTTTT. Its translation is CASSWGDRGLATNEKLFF.

This chain links TRBV5-4 with TRBJ1-4; the D is unclear. Germline CDR1 is SGHNT and CDR2 is YYREEE (reference sequence). Trimming removed 4 bases at V and 9 bases at J, with 22 bases between. This CDR3 contains 16 residues. Written as DNA, the CDR3 is TGTGCCAGCAGCGGAGCGGAGGGCCCATCCCCAAAAAAACTGTTTTTT. Residues: CASSGAEGPSPKKLFF.

The chain employs TRBV7-8 and TRBJ2-5; 8 bases line up with TRBD2. CDR1 and CDR2 from the germline V gene are SGHVS and FQNEAQ. Trimming at V came to 0 bases and at J to 4 bases, leaving 7 bases not matched to a gene. This CDR3 is 16 amino acids long. The CDR3 sequence is CASSLASGGRSETQYF. In DNA form, the CDR3 reads TGTGCCAGCAGCTTAGCCAGCGGGGGTCGTTCAGAGACCCAGTACTTC. Full variable domain (missing parts from reference TRBV7-8 and TRBJ2-5): GAGVSQSPRYKVAKRGQDVALRCDPISGHVSLFWYQQALGQGPEFLTYFQNEAQLDKSGLPSDRFFAERPEGSVSTLKIQRTQQEDSAVYLCASSLASGGRSETQYFGPGTRLLVL.

The count of this clone is one. The gene calls are TRBV24-1 and TRBJ1-4; a possible D gene is TRBD1 (5 bases). Per the germline V gene, CDR1 is KGHDR and CDR2 is SFDVKD. Trimming left V 2 bases short and J 3 bases short, with 15 bases between. This CDR3 has 17 amino acids. The CDR3 reads CATSDSGTSGANEKLFF. The CDR3 bases are TGTGCCACCAGTGATTCGGGGACTTCTGGGGCTAATGAAAAACTGTTTTTT.

This clone was seen only a few times. V and J are TRBV6-6 and TRBJ1-1; TRBD1 aligns across 7 bases. Looked up from germline, CDR1 is MNHNY and CDR2 is SVGAGI (reference sequence). Trimming removed 6 bases from V and 8 bases from J; junction bases left unmatched: 9. This CDR3 has 13 amino acids. CDR3 nucleotides: TGTGCCAGCAGCCCTAGACAGGGTACAGAAGCTTTCTTT. Translation gives CASSPRQGTEAFF.

This CDR3 is CASSFERYEQFF. As DNA, the CDR3 is TGTGCCAGCAGCTTCGAGCGGTATGAGCAGTTCTTC. The chain links TRBV5-6 to TRBJ2-1; D is perhaps TRBD2 (5 bases). The germline V and J ends were trimmed by 2 bases and 8 bases, with 8 bases remaining between them. Germline CDR1 reads SGHDT; CDR2 reads YYEEEE. The CDR3 contains 12 residues.

This clone showed up just a few times. The sample has other DNA sequences that encode this CDR3 too. The V call is TRBV9, the J call TRBJ1-2, with 7 positions matching TRBD1. Per germline, CDR1 SGDLS and CDR2 YYNGEE. Trimming cost V 2 bases and J 2 bases; bases outside gene matches: 0. CDR3 length: 13 residues. CDR3 sequence reads: CASSVDRNYGYTF. The DNA of the CDR3 is TGTGCCAGCAGCGTGGACAGGAACTATGGCTACACCTTC.

This chain connects TRBV2 to TRBJ1-6; 9 bases map to TRBD1. Germline V lookup: CDR1 SNHLY, CDR2 FYNNEI. The CDR3 loop spans 15 amino acids. Unmatched junction bases numbered 8, after V lost 4 bases and J lost 10 bases. CDR3 sequence reads: CASSVVTGGRSPLHF. The CDR3 DNA reads TGTGCCAGCAGTGTGGTGACAGGGGGTCGGTCACCCCTCCACTTT.

V usage is TRBV19 and J usage is TRBJ2-7; D is possibly TRBD1 (6 bases). Germline V gene lookup returns CDR1 LNHDA and CDR2 SQIVND (reference sequence). Trimming stripped 8 bases from V and 0 bases from J, with 14 bases between. The CDR3 has 14 residues. The CDR3 loop is CASAPGHPSYEQYF. The CDR3 region has the DNA TGTGCCAGTGCCCCGGGACACCCCTCCTACGAGCAGTACTTC. The full variable domain, in which reference TRBV19 and TRBJ2-7 provide the parts outside the CDR3, is DGGITQSPKYLFRKEGQNVTLSCEQNLNHDAMYWYRQDPGQGLRLIYYSQIVNDFQKGDIAEGYSVSREKKESFPLTVTSAQKNPTAFYLCASAPGHPSYEQYFGPGTRLTVT.

V usage is TRBV2 and J usage is TRBJ1-6; D uncertain. Germline CDR1 reads SNHLY; CDR2 reads FYNNEI. The CDR3 totals 14 residues. V dropped 6 bases and J dropped 7 bases, with 13 bases sitting between them. The DNA for the CDR3 is TGTGCCAGCAGCCACCGGGAGGGAAATTCACCCCTCCACTTT. It is translated as CASSHREGNSPLHF.

This clone has a single count. The V gene is TRBV28, the J gene TRBJ1-4; D is perhaps TRBD1 (5 bases). The V gene lost 5 bases and the J gene lost 3 bases, with 13 bases spanning the gap. Germline-derived CDR1 and CDR2 are MDHEN and SYDVKM. The length of the CDR3 is 15 residues. Here the CDR3 reads CASSAQDTSNEKLFF. In DNA, the CDR3 is TGTGCCAGCAGTGCCCAGGACACCTCTAATGAAAAACTGTTTTTT. Together with reference TRBV28 and TRBJ1-4, the CDR3 gives the full variable domain: DVKVTQSSRYLVKRTGEKVFLECVQDMDHENMFWYRQDPGLGLRLIYFSYDVKMKEKGDIPEGYSVSREKKERFSLILESASTNQTSMYLCASSAQDTSNEKLFFGSGTQLSVL.

This sequence joins TRBV5-4 and TRBJ1-2, with TRBD1 as a possible D gene (6 bases). The V gene lost 0 bases and the J gene lost 2 bases, with 14 bases spanning the gap. Germline V gives CDR1 SGHNT, CDR2 YYREEE (reference sequence). The CDR3 has 16 amino acids. The CDR3 loop reads CASSLGMQGQNYGYTF. The CDR3, as DNA: TGTGCCAGCAGCTTGGGAATGCAGGGGCAAAACTATGGCTACACCTTC.

The chain couples TRBV2 to TRBJ2-7; TRBD1 aligns across 10 bases. The CDR3 sequence is 12 residues long. V was clipped by 11 bases and J by 3 bases; unmatched bases: 4. CDR1 SNHLY and CDR2 FYNNEI come from the germline V gene. The CDR3 coding sequence is TGTGCCTCGGGACAGGGGTTCTACGAGCAGTACTTC. It specifies CASGQGFYEQYF.

V and J are TRBV11-3 and TRBJ1-2; 7 positions match TRBD1. Germline-derived CDR1 and CDR2 are SGHNT and YENEEA. The length of the CDR3 is 15 residues. V dropped 5 bases and J dropped 8; count of bases not matched to a gene: 14. The CDR3 sequence: CASSARDRNKGGYTF. CDR3 nucleotides: TGTGCCAGCAGCGCGCGGGACAGAAACAAGGGGGGCTACACCTTC.

This chain uses TRBV28 with TRBJ1-2; D not certain. CDR1 is MDHEN and CDR2 is SYDVKM in the germline V gene. The germline V and J ends were trimmed by 2 bases and 8 bases, with 6 bases remaining between them. The length of the CDR3 is 11 residues. The CDR3 is CASSLRGGYTF. The CDR3 coding sequence is TGTGCCAGCAGTTTACGCGGAGGCTACACCTTC.

The chain has TRBV5-3 and TRBJ1-2; 7 bases agree with TRBD1. TRBV5-3 is given ORF status, its function remaining uncertain. The trim removed 3 bases at V and 3 bases at J, leaving 2 bases unmatched. This CDR3 region has 13 residues. CDR3 sequence: CARSSDRDYGYTF. CDR3 sequence (DNA): TGTGCCAGAAGCTCAGACAGGGACTATGGCTACACCTTC.

The genes are TRBV7-8 and TRBJ1-1; D might be TRBD1 (6 bases). V was clipped by 8 bases and J by 3 bases, with 13 bases between them. The CDR3 spans 13 residues. Per germline, CDR1 SGHVS and CDR2 FQNEAQ. The CDR3 sequence is CASQGFGDTEAFF. The CDR3, as DNA: TGTGCCAGCCAGGGGTTTGGTGACACTGAAGCTTTCTTT.

V is TRBV7-2 and J is TRBJ2-3; TRBD1 matches at 10 bases. The V gene end was trimmed by 3 bases and the J gene end by 6 bases; junction bases not matched to a gene: 9. Germline loops: CDR1 SGHTA, CDR2 FQGNSA. The CDR3 consists of 16 residues. CDR3 in amino acids: CASSFRGTGVVDTQYF. The CDR3 nucleotides read TGTGCCAGCAGCTTTAGGGGGACAGGGGTTGTGGATACGCAGTATTTT.

The genes are TRBV6-5 and TRBJ2-1; 9 nucleotides align to TRBD1. In germline, CDR1 is MNHEY, CDR2 SVGAGI. There are 15 residues in the CDR3. The trim removed 7 bases at V and 10 bases at J, leaving 14 bases unmatched. CDR3 nucleotides: TGTGCCAGCAACCGGGAGGACAGGGGACAATGGGAGCAGTTCTTC. It translates to CASNREDRGQWEQFF.

This chain uses TRBV19 with TRBJ1-6, with 7 bases lining up with TRBD1. Trimming removed 7 bases from V and 0 bases from J; junction bases left unmatched: 12. Germline lookup yields CDR1 LNHDA and CDR2 SQIVND (reference sequence). The CDR3 spans 18 residues. CDR3 residues: CASNSGTAGSSYNSPLHF. CDR3 DNA sequence: TGTGCCAGTAACTCCGGGACAGCGGGTAGCTCCTATAATTCACCCCTCCACTTT.

This clone was picked up one time. V gene TRBV25-1 combines with J gene TRBJ1-4; D remains unclear. The V and J ends lost 1 base and 0 bases respectively, with 6 bases between them. This CDR3 contains 15 residues. Per germline, CDR1 MGHDK and CDR2 SYGVNS. The CDR3 reads CASSEFVTTNEKLFF. Written as DNA, the CDR3 is TGTGCCAGCAGTGAATTTGTCACAACTAATGAAAAACTGTTTTTT.

Notes on this clone: Other DNA sequences in the sample encode the same CDR3. The V gene is TRBV10-3, the J gene TRBJ1-1, with a tentative D call TRBD1 (5 bases). Per germline, CDR1 ENHRY and CDR2 SYGVKD. This CDR3 spans 14 amino acids. V was pared by 0 bases and J by 4 bases, with 9 bases between. CDR3 in DNA: TGTGCCATCAGTGAGTCGCGGGGGGGCACTGAAGCTTTCTTT. This sequence encodes CAISESRGGTEAFF.

The chain uses TRBV10-3 and TRBJ2-1; 11 bases agree with TRBD1. The V gene end was trimmed by 4 bases and the J gene end by 5 bases; junction bases not matched to a gene: 7. This CDR3 comprises 16 residues. Germline values: CDR1 ENHRY, CDR2 SYGVKD. CDR3 residues: CAISGTRDRGNNEQFF. Written as DNA, the CDR3 is TGTGCCATCAGTGGAACCCGGGACAGGGGGAACAATGAGCAGTTCTTC.

V is TRBV5-1 and J is TRBJ2-7; D is perhaps TRBD1 (5 bases). V gave up 5 bases and J gave up 0 bases, with 12 bases separating them. The germline CDR1 and CDR2 sequences are SGHRS and YFSETQ. The CDR3 length is 14 residues. CDR3 nucleotide sequence: TGCGCCAGCAGGGAGACAGTAAGCTCCTACGAGCAGTACTTC. Translating it yields CASRETVSSYEQYF.